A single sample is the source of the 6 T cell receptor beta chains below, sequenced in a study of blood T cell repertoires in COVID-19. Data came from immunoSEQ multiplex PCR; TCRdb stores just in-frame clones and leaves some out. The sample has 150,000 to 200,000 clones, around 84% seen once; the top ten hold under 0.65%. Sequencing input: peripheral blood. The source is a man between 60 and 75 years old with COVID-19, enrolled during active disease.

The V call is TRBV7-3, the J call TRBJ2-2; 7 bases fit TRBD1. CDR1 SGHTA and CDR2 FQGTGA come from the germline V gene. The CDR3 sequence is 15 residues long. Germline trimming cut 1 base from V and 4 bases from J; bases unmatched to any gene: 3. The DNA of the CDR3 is TGTGCCAGCAGCTTAAGACAGGGAAGCACCGGGGAGCTGTTTTTT. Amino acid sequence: CASSLRQGSTGELFF.

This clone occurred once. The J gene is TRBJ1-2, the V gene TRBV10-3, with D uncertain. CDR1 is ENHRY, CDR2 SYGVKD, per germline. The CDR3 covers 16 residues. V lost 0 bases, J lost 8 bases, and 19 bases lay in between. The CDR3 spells CAISESSRQVIMGYTF. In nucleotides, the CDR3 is TGTGCCATCAGTGAGTCTAGTCGTCAGGTTATCATGGGCTACACCTTC.

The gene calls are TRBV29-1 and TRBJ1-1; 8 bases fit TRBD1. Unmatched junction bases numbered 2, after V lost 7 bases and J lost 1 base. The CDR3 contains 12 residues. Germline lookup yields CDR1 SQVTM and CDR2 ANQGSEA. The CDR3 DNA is TGCAGCGCCGGACAGGGGAACACTGAAGCTTTCTTT. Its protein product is CSAGQGNTEAFF.

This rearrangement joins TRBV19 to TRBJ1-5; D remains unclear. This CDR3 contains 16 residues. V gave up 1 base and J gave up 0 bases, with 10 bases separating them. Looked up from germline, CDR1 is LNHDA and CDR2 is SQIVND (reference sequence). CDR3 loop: CASSIGQHYSNQPQHF. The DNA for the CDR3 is TGTGCCAGTAGTATAGGTCAGCACTATAGCAATCAGCCCCAGCATTTT.

Written as DNA, the CDR3 is TGTGCCAGCAGCTTGGGACAGGGTAGCGCTGGGGAGCTGTTTTTT. Its translation is CASSLGQGSAGELFF. V and J are TRBV7-2 and TRBJ2-2; 9 bases fit TRBD1. V lost 3 bases, J lost 8 bases, and 7 bases stayed unmatched. CDR1 is SGHTA and CDR2 is FQGNSA in the germline V gene. The length of the CDR3 is 15 residues.

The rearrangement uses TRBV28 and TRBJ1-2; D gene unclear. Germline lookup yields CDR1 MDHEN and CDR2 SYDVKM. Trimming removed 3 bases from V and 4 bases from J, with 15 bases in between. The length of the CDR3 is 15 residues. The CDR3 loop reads CASSLEGLWGYGYTF. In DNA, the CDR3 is TGTGCCAGCAGTTTGGAGGGCCTATGGGGCTATGGCTACACCTTC.